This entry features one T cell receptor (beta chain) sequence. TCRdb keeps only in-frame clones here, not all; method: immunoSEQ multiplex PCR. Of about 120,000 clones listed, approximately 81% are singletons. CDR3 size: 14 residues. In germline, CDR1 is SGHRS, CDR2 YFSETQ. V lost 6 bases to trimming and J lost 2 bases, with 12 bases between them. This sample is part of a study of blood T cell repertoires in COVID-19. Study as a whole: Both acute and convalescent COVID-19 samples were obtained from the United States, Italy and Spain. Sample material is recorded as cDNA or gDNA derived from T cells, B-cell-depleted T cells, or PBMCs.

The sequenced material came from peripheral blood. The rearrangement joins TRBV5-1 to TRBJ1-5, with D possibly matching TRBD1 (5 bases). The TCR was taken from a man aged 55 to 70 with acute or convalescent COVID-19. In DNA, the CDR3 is TGCGCCAGCAAATTTTCGACAGGCAATCAGCCCCAGCATTTT. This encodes CASKFSTGNQPQHF. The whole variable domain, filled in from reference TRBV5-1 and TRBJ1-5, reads KAGVTQTPRYLIKTRGQQVTLSCSPISGHRSVSWYQQTPGQGLQFLFEYFSETQRNKGNFPGRFSGRQFSNSRSEMNVSTLELGDSALYLCASKFSTGNQPQHFGDGTRLSIL.